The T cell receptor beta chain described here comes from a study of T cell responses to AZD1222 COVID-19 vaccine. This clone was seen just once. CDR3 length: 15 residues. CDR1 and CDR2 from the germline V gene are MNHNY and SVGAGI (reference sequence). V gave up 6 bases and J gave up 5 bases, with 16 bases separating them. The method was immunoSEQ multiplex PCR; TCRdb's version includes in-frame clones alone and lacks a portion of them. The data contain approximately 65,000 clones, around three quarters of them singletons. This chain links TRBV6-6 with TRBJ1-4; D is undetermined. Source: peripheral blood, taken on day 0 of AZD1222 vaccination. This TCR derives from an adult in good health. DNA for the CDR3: TGTGCCAGCAGACCAGCCGGGTCCCGGAATGAAAAACTGTTTTTT. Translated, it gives CASRPAGSRNEKLFF.